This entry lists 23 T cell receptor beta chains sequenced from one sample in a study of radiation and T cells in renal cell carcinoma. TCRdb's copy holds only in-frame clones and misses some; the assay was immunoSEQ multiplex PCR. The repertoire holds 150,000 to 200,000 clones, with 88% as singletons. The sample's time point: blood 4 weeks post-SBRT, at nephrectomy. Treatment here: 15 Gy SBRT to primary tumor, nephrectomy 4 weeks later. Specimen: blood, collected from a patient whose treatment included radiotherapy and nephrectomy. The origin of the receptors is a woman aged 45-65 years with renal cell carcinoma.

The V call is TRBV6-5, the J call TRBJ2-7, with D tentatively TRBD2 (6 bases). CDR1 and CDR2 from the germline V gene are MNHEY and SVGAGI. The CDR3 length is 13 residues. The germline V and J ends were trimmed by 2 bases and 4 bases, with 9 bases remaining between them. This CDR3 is CASSYGGRYEQYF. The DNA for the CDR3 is TGTGCCAGCAGTTACGGGGGGAGGTACGAGCAGTACTTC.

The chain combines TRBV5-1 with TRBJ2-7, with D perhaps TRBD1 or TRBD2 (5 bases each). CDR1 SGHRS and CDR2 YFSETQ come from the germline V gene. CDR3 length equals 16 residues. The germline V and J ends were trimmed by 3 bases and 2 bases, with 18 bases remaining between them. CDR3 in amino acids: CASSSTPWGNPYEQYF. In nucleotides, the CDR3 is TGCGCCAGCAGCTCGACCCCTTGGGGGAACCCCTACGAGCAGTACTTC.

In DNA, the CDR3 is TGTGCCAGCAGTCCGATAGAGAGGGTACATCAGCCCCAGCATTTT. Its protein is CASSPIERVHQPQHF. The rearrangement links TRBV6-6 to TRBJ1-5, with D uncertain. Trimming cost V 5 bases and J 5 bases, with 16 bases left between them. This CDR3 has 15 amino acids. Germline V gene sequence: CDR1 MNHNY, CDR2 SVGAGI (reference sequence).

In DNA, the CDR3 is TGTGCCAGCAGCTTAGACGGCGGGGTCTCCTACGAGCAGTACTTC. This codes for CASSLDGGVSYEQYF. The chain links TRBV11-2 to TRBJ2-7, with D possibly matching TRBD2 (6 bases). Trimming removed 0 bases from V and 0 bases from J, with 9 bases in between. Looked up from germline, CDR1 is SGHAT and CDR2 is FQNNGV. The CDR3 totals 15 residues.

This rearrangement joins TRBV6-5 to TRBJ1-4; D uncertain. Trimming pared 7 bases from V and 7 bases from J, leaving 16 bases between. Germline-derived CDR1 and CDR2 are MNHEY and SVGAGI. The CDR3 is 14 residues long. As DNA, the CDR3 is TGTGCCAGCAAACCTCAGAGAGGCGCTGAAAAACTGTTTTTT. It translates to CASKPQRGAEKLFF.

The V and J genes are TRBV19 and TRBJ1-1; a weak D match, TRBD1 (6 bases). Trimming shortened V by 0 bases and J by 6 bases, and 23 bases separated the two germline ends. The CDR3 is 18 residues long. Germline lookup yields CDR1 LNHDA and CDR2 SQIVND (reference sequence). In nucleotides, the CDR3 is TGTGCCAGTAGTATAGATCTAATGGGGGCCGGCCCTTCGCCTGAAGCTTTCTTT. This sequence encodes CASSIDLMGAGPSPEAFF.

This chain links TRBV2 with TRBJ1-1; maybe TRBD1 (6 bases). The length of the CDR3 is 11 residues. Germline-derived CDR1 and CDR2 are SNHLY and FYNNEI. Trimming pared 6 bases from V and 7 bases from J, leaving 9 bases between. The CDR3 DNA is TGTGCCAGCAGGGACAGTTTTGAAGCTTTCTTT. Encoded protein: CASRDSFEAFF.

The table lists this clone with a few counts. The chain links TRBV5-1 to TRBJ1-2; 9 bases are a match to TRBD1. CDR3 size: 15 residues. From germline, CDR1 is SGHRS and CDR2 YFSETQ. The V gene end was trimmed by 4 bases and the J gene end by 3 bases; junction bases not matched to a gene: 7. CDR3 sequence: CASSRNTGGDYGYTF. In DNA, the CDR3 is TGCGCCAGCAGCCGCAACACAGGGGGCGACTATGGCTACACCTTC.

The CDR3 DNA reads TGTGCCAGCAGCTTAGATCGAGGACTTAACTATGGCTACACCTTC. Translated, it gives CASSLDRGLNYGYTF. This chain connects TRBV11-2 to TRBJ1-2; no clear D gene. CDR1 and CDR2 (germline): SGHAT, FQNNGV. The CDR3 contains 15 residues. V lost 0 bases, J lost 1 base, and 9 bases lay in between.

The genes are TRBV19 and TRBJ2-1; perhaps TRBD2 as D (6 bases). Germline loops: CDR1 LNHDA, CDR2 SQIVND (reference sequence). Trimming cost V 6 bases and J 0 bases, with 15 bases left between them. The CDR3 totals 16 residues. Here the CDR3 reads CASRSSGSRSYNEQFF. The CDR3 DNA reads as TGTGCCAGTAGGTCAAGCGGGTCCCGCTCCTACAATGAGCAGTTCTTC.

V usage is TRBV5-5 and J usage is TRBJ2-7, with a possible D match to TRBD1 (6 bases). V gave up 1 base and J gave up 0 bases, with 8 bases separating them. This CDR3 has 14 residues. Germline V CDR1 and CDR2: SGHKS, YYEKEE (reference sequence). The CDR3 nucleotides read TGTGCCAGCAGCTTGTGGGACAACTCCTACGAGCAGTACTTC. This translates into CASSLWDNSYEQYF.

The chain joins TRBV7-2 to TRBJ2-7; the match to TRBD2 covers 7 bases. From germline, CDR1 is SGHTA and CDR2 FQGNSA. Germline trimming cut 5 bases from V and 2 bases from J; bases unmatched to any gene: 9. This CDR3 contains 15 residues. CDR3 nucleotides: TGTGCCAGCAGCCTCTTTCCGCGGGGGACCTACGAGCAGTACTTC. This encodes CASSLFPRGTYEQYF.

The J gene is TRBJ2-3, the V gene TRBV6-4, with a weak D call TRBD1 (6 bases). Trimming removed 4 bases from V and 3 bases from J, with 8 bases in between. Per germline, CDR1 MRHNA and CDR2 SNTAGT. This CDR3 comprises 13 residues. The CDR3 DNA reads TGTGCCAGCAGTGGGGGGCCAACAGATACGCAGTATTTT. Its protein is CASSGGPTDTQYF.

The CDR3 DNA sequence: TGCAGCGTTGTCATGGTAGAGGATGAAAAACTGTTTTTT. Its protein is CSVVMVEDEKLFF. The chain carries TRBV29-1 and TRBJ1-4, with no clear D. V was cut by 4 bases and J by 6 bases, with 12 bases left in between. Germline V CDR1 and CDR2: SQVTM, ANQGSEA. The CDR3 has 13 residues.

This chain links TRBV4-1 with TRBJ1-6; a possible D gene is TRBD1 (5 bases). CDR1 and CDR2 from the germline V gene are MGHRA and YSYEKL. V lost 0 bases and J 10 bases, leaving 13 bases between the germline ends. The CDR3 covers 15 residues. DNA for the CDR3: TGCGCCAGCAGCCAAGAAAGGGGATCAGTATCACCCCTCCACTTT. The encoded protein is CASSQERGSVSPLHF.

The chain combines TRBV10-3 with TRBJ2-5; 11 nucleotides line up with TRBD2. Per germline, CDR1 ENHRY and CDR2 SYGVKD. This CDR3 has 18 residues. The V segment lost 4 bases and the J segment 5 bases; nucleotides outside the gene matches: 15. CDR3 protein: CAISGSGLAGPLGETQYF. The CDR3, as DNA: TGTGCCATCAGTGGATCCGGACTAGCGGGCCCTCTGGGGGAGACCCAGTACTTC.

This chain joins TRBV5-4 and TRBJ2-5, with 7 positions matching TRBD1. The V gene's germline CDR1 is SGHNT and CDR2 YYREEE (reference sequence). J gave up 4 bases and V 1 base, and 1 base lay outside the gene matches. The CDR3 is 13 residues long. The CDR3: CASSLTGVETQYF. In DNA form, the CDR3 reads TGTGCCAGCAGCTTGACAGGGGTAGAGACCCAGTACTTC.

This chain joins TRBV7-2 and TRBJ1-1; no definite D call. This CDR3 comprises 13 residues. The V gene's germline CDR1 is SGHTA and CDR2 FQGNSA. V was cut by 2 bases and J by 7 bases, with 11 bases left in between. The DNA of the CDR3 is TGTGCCAGCAGCTTACCACCGGTTGGTGAAGCTTTCTTT. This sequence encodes CASSLPPVGEAFF. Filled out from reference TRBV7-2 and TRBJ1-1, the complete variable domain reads GAGVSQSPSNKVTEKGKDVELRCDPISGHTALYWYRQSLGQGLEFLIYFQGNSAPDKSGLPSDRFSAERTGGSVSTLTIQRTQQEDSAVYLCASSLPPVGEAFFGQGTRLTVV.

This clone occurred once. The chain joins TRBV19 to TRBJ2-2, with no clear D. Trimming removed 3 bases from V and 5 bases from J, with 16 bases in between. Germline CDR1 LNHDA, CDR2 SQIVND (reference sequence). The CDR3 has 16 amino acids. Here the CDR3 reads CASSIGLVVRTGELFF. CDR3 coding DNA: TGTGCCAGTAGTATCGGGTTGGTAGTCCGGACCGGGGAGCTGTTTTTT.

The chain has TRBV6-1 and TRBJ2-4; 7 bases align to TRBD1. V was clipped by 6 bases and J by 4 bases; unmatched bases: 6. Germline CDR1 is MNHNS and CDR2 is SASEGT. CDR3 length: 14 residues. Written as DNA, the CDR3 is TGTGCCAGCAGCGAACAGGGGCTTAAAAACATTCAGTACTTC. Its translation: CASSEQGLKNIQYF.

The CDR3 spells CASSTVVGSEQYF. The CDR3 nucleotides read TGTGCCAGCAGCACGGTGGTGGGGTCCGAGCAGTACTTC. V is TRBV7-2 and J is TRBJ2-7; no reliable D call. Per germline, CDR1 SGHTA and CDR2 FQGNSA. V lost 5 bases, J lost 6 bases, and 14 bases lay in between. The CDR3 has 13 amino acids. Drawing the rest from reference TRBV7-2 and TRBJ2-7, the complete variable domain is GAGVSQSPSNKVTEKGKDVELRCDPISGHTALYWYRQSLGQGLEFLIYFQGNSAPDKSGLPSDRFSAERTGGSVSTLTIQRTQQEDSAVYLCASSTVVGSEQYFGPGTRLTVT.

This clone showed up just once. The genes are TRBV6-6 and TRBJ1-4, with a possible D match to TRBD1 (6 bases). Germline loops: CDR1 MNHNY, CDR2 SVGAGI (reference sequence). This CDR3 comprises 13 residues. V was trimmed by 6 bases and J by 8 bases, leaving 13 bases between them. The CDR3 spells CASRDRGKEKLFF. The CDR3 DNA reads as TGTGCCAGCAGGGACAGAGGAAAAGAAAAACTGTTTTTT.

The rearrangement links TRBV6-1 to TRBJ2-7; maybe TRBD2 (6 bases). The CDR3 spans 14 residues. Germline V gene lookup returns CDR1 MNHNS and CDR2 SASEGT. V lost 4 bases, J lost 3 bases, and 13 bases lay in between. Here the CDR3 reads CASSVGPGSYEQYF. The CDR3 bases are TGTGCCAGCAGTGTTGGCCCCGGGAGCTACGAGCAGTACTTC.